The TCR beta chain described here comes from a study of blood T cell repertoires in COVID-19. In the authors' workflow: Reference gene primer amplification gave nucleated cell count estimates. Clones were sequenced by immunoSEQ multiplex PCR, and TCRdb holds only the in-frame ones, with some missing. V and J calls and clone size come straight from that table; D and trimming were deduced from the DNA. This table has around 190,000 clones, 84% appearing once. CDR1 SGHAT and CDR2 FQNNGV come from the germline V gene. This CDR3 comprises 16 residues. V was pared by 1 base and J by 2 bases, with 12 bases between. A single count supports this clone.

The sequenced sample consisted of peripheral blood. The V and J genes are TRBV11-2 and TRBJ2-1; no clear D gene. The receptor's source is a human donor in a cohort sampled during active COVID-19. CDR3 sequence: CASSLVARIPYNEQFF. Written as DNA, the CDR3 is TGTGCCAGCAGCTTAGTTGCGCGGATCCCCTACAATGAGCAGTTCTTC.